The 25 T cell receptor beta chains below all came from one sample that was sequenced in a study of blood T cell repertoires in COVID-19 (dated by TCRdb to about 2020). The library relied on the immunoSEQ multiplex PCR assay. Not all clones reach the TCRdb copy of this immuneACCESS table, which keeps in-frame sequences only. Checked studies attribute under half of the gap to unresolved V genes and leave the rest unexplained. For this sample the table gives about 210,000 clones, of which 84% were detected only once. The ten top clones hold about 7.3% of the sample. The specimen sequenced was peripheral blood. Source of these receptors: a woman aged 45-65 years with active or convalescent COVID-19.

This clone was counted a single time. J is TRBJ2-3 and V is TRBV5-4, with 13 bases fitting TRBD2. The CDR3 runs to 17 residues. Germline V gene sequence: CDR1 SGHNT, CDR2 YYREEE (reference sequence). The V segment lost 4 bases and the J segment 1 base; nucleotides outside the gene matches: 6. The CDR3 is CASSVRLAGGRTDTQYF. The CDR3 DNA reads as TGTGCCAGCAGCGTGAGACTAGCGGGGGGCCGCACAGATACGCAGTATTTT.

The V and J genes are TRBV2 and TRBJ2-7; 8 bases line up with TRBD2. Germline-derived CDR1 and CDR2 are SNHLY and FYNNEI. This CDR3 region has 12 residues. J gave up 7 bases and V 5 bases, and 4 bases lay outside the gene matches. CDR3 loop: CASSFRGGEQYV. In nucleotides, the CDR3 is TGTGCCAGCAGTTTTCGCGGGGGGGAGCAGTACGTC.

The chain has TRBV6-5 and TRBJ2-1; maybe TRBD2 (6 bases). The CDR3 runs to 13 residues. The germline V and J ends were trimmed by 3 bases and 7 bases, with 10 bases remaining between them. Germline-derived CDR1 and CDR2 are MNHEY and SVGAGI. This CDR3 is CASSYAGLNEQFF. The CDR3 DNA reads as TGTGCCAGCAGTTATGCGGGGTTAAATGAGCAGTTCTTC.

The V call is TRBV5-4, the J call TRBJ2-7; 16 bases are a match to TRBD2. Trimming at V came to 4 bases and at J to 7 bases, leaving 5 bases not matched to a gene. From germline, CDR1 is SGHNT and CDR2 YYREEE (reference sequence). The CDR3 runs 15 residues. The DNA of the CDR3 is TGTGCCAGCAGCGTGGGACTAGCGGGAGGGCGGGAGCAGTACTTC. Translating gives CASSVGLAGGREQYF.

As to this clone: Other nucleotide sequences in the sample specify the same CDR3. This chain joins TRBV6-5 and TRBJ1-1, with a tentative D call TRBD1 (5 bases). CDR3 length: 15 amino acids. The ends were cut back, 0 bases at V and 5 bases at J, with 13 bases in the middle. Germline V CDR1 and CDR2: MNHEY, SVGAGI. In nucleotides, the CDR3 is TGTGCCAGCAGTTACTCCCAGGGCTCACGGACTGAAGCTTTCTTT. Its protein is CASSYSQGSRTEAFF.

The V gene is TRBV6-5, the J gene TRBJ1-2; D remains unclear. Deletions cut 1 base from V and 4 bases from J, with 13 bases between. Germline CDR1 MNHEY, CDR2 SVGAGI. There are 15 residues in the CDR3. The CDR3 loop is CASSYFSEGGYGYTF. DNA of the CDR3: TGTGCCAGCAGTTACTTCTCTGAGGGAGGCTATGGCTACACCTTC.

This sequence joins TRBV5-5 and TRBJ1-2, with D perhaps TRBD1 (6 bases). Germline V lookup: CDR1 SGHKS, CDR2 YYEKEE (reference sequence). Trimming shortened V by 2 bases and J by 7 bases, and 18 bases separated the two germline ends. The CDR3 extends over 15 amino acids. For the CDR3, the DNA is TGTGCCAGCAGCTTACGTAGTGGACAGAGCCTTGGCTACACCTTC. Its translation: CASSLRSGQSLGYTF.

Within the sample, this clone is medium-sized. J is TRBJ1-2 and V is TRBV9; TRBD1 matches at 7 bases. The CDR3 has 15 residues. The germline CDR1 and CDR2 sequences are SGDLS and YYNGEE. The V and J ends lost 4 bases and 7 bases, in that order; junction bases with no gene match: 13. The CDR3 protein is CASSPNPDRLVGYTF. As DNA, the CDR3 is TGTGCCAGCAGCCCAAACCCGGACAGGCTTGTTGGCTACACCTTC.

The rearrangement joins TRBV2 to TRBJ1-2; D is unclear. Germline V gene lookup returns CDR1 SNHLY and CDR2 FYNNEI. There are 14 residues in the CDR3. Trimming removed 5 bases from V and 8 bases from J, with 18 bases in between. This CDR3 reads CASSFLAPTGGYTF. As DNA, the CDR3 is TGTGCCAGCAGTTTCCTAGCTCCCACCGGGGGCTACACCTTC.

J is TRBJ1-5 and V is TRBV28; tentative D call: TRBD1 (6 bases). This CDR3 contains 16 residues. Trimming pared 4 bases from V and 2 bases from J, leaving 15 bases between. Germline V lookup: CDR1 MDHEN, CDR2 SYDVKM. The CDR3 loop is CASSSLTGSGNQPQHF. CDR3 nucleotides: TGTGCCAGCAGTTCACTAACAGGGTCGGGCAATCAGCCCCAGCATTTT. The variable domain in full, completed from reference TRBV28 and TRBJ1-5, reads DVKVTQSSRYLVKRTGEKVFLECVQDMDHENMFWYRQDPGLGLRLIYFSYDVKMKEKGDIPEGYSVSREKKERFSLILESASTNQTSMYLCASSSLTGSGNQPQHFGDGTRLSIL.

The chain carries TRBV19 and TRBJ1-1, with a weak D call TRBD1 (6 bases). CDR1 and CDR2 (germline): LNHDA, SQIVND (reference sequence). The ends were cut back, 7 bases at V and 6 bases at J, with 18 bases in the middle. This CDR3 has 14 residues. CDR3 coding DNA: TGTGCCAGTAAGGAGACGTGGGGGCAACCTGAAGCTTTCTTT. This gives the protein CASKETWGQPEAFF.

The J gene is TRBJ1-1, the V gene TRBV19; 9 nucleotides agree with TRBD1. The CDR3 is made up of 16 amino acids. J gave up 1 base and V 2 bases, and 5 bases lay outside the gene matches. Per the germline V gene, CDR1 is LNHDA and CDR2 is SQIVND (reference sequence). The CDR3 region has the DNA TGTGCCAGTAGTATACCCCCGGGACAGGGGAACACTGAAGCTTTCTTT. Protein sequence: CASSIPPGQGNTEAFF. Combining the CDR3 with reference TRBV19 and TRBJ1-1 gives the whole variable domain DGGITQSPKYLFRKEGQNVTLSCEQNLNHDAMYWYRQDPGQGLRLIYYSQIVNDFQKGDIAEGYSVSREKKESFPLTVTSAQKNPTAFYLCASSIPPGQGNTEAFFGQGTRLTVV.

The V gene is TRBV7-9, the J gene TRBJ1-2, with TRBD1 matching 10 bases. The V and J ends lost 0 bases and 5 bases, in that order; junction bases with no gene match: 9. CDR1 is SEHNR, CDR2 FQNEAQ, per germline (reference sequence). CDR3 length: 17 residues. The CDR3 loop reads CASSLATGGRSVYGYTF. Here the CDR3 DNA reads TGTGCCAGCAGCTTAGCGACAGGGGGCCGTTCAGTATATGGCTACACCTTC.

The V gene is TRBV18, the J gene TRBJ1-1; perhaps TRBD1 as D (5 bases). The ends were cut back, 4 bases at V and 1 base at J, with 7 bases in the middle. The CDR3 totals 13 residues. Germline V gene sequence: CDR1 KGHSH, CDR2 LQKENI. CDR3 region: CASSLQGNTEAFF. CDR3 DNA: TGTGCCAGCTCACTCCAGGGGAACACTGAAGCTTTCTTT.

This clone was seen once. The genes are TRBV11-2 and TRBJ2-2; 8 nucleotides agree with TRBD1. This CDR3 contains 15 residues. J lost 2 bases, V lost 5 bases, and 4 bases had no gene match. Germline CDR1 reads SGHAT; CDR2 reads FQNNGV. CDR3 in DNA: TGTGCCAGCAGCCGCAGGGGGCGTAACACCGGGGAGCTGTTTTTT. Translation: CASSRRGRNTGELFF.

This clone occurred a few times. V gene TRBV3-1 (or the pseudogene TRBV3-2) combines with J gene TRBJ2-5, with D perhaps matching TRBD2 (6 bases). Between the trimmed V and J ends, which lost 5 bases and 0 bases, there was a span of 16 bases. Per germline, CDR1 LGHDT and CDR2 YNNKEL (reference sequence). The CDR3 is made up of 16 amino acids. CDR3 coding DNA: TGTGCCAGCAGCTCGGGCCCCACGGGGGACCAAGAGACCCAGTACTTC. Its translation is CASSSGPTGDQETQYF.

In its sample, this clone was seen a few times. The chain uses TRBV10-3 and TRBJ2-3; D ambiguous. CDR1 and CDR2 from the germline V gene are ENHRY and SYGVKD. The CDR3 totals 12 residues. Deletions cut 5 bases from V and 11 bases from J, with 14 bases between. The CDR3 DNA follows: TGTGCCATCAGTCTAGACGGAATCGGGCAGTATTTT. It yields the protein CAISLDGIGQYF.

The chain has TRBV3-1 (or the pseudogene TRBV3-2) and TRBJ1-6; D is ambiguous. Germline V CDR1 and CDR2: LGHDT, YNNKEL (reference sequence). The CDR3 length is 16 residues. Trimming removed 3 bases from V and 0 bases from J, with 9 bases in between. The chain's CDR3 is CASSQQSSSYNSPLHF. CDR3 nucleotide sequence: TGTGCCAGCAGCCAGCAGTCAAGCTCCTATAATTCACCCCTCCACTTT.

This chain links TRBV27 with TRBJ1-2; 7 positions agree with TRBD1. The CDR3 is 16 amino acids. V dropped 6 bases and J dropped 7; count of bases not matched to a gene: 17. Germline lookup yields CDR1 MNHEY and CDR2 SMNVEV (reference sequence). CDR3: CASSTNPLRGQGGYTF. CDR3 DNA sequence: TGTGCCAGCAGCACCAACCCCCTTAGGGGGCAGGGTGGCTACACCTTC.

The V gene is TRBV11-2, the J gene TRBJ1-6; D is ambiguous. The V gene's germline CDR1 is SGHAT and CDR2 FQNNGV. CDR3 size: 13 residues. V shed 1 base and J shed 6 bases, with 4 bases lying between them. The CDR3 reads CASSLASNSPLHF. The CDR3 bases are TGTGCCAGCAGCTTAGCATCTAATTCACCCCTCCACTTT.

This clone is a singleton in its sample. The rearrangement uses TRBV11-2 and TRBJ2-1, with 7 bases aligning to TRBD2. V lost 1 base to trimming and J lost 6 bases; unmatched junction nucleotides: 6. Germline lookup yields CDR1 SGHAT and CDR2 FQNNGV. CDR3 size: 15 residues. The CDR3 region is CASSLVGGSINEQFF. The CDR3 DNA is TGTGCCAGCAGCTTAGTTGGCGGGAGCATCAATGAGCAGTTCTTC.

Note on this clone: An end of the junction does not agree with germline; a read error may underlie this. The rearrangement joins TRBV5-5 to TRBJ1-5; 8 bases match TRBD1. The V gene's germline CDR1 is SGHKS and CDR2 YYEKEE (reference sequence). This CDR3 region has 13 residues. The DNA of the CDR3 is TGTGCCAGCAGTTTGGACAGGGATCGGCCCCAGCATTTT. Amino acid sequence: CASSLDRDRPQHF.

J is TRBJ2-6 and V is TRBV24-1; D gene uncertain. The CDR3 consists of 14 residues. Trimming stripped 9 bases from V and 0 bases from J, with 8 bases between. Germline CDR1 reads KGHDR; CDR2 reads SFDVKD. The CDR3 bases are TGTGCCACCCGGCACAGCTCTGGGGCCAACGTCCTGACTTTC. Translated: CATRHSSGANVLTF.

The rearrangement links TRBV3-1 (or the pseudogene TRBV3-2) to TRBJ2-1, with 10 bases lining up with TRBD2. This CDR3 is 16 amino acids long. Per the germline V gene, CDR1 is LGHDT and CDR2 is YNNKEL (reference sequence). Losses at the gene ends were 2 bases for V and 2 bases for J; bases not matched to a gene: 3. The CDR3 region is CASSQSTSGPYNEQFF. The CDR3 nucleotides are TGTGCCAGCAGCCAATCGACTAGCGGGCCCTACAATGAGCAGTTCTTC.

This clone was observed a handful of times. The CDR3 nucleotides are TGTGCCAGCAGCTTAGCGCGGGGCCCCAATCAGCCCCAGCATTTT. It encodes CASSLARGPNQPQHF. This chain links TRBV7-6 with TRBJ1-5; TRBD1 might be the D (5 bases). The V end lost 0 bases, the J end lost 3 bases, and 9 bases lay between the germline ends. Germline-derived CDR1 and CDR2 are SGHVS and FNYEAQ. This CDR3 is built from 15 residues. The full variable domain, with the rest looked up from reference TRBV7-6 and TRBJ1-5, is GAGVSQSPRYKVTKRGQDVALRCDPISGHVSLYWYRQALGQGPEFLTYFNYEAQQDKSGLPNDRFSAERPEGSISTLTIQRTEQRDSAMYRCASSLARGPNQPQHFGDGTRLSIL.